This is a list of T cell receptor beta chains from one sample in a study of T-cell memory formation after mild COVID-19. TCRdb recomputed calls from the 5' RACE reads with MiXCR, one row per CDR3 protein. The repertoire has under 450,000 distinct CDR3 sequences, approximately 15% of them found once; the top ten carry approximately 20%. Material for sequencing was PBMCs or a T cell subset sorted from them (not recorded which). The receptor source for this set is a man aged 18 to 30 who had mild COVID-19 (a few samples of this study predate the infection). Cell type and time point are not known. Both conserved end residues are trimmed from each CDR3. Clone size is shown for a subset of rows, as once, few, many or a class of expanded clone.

ASSLGGVEQETQY | TRBJ2-5 | TRBV5-1 | -
ASSRRAEQGEEKLF | TRBJ1-4 | TRBV4-1 | -
ASSEWQGNTEAF | TRBJ1-1 | TRBV25-1 | few
ASSLLRDIQY | TRBJ2-4 | TRBV7-2 | few
ASSQAHSSNYGYS | TRBJ1-2 | TRBV4-2 | -
ASSLVGGTGYNEQF | TRBJ2-1 | TRBV4-2 | few
ASSQDQGFAGELF | TRBJ2-2 | TRBV4-3 | few
ASTQPSTSGELF | TRBJ2-2 | TRBV7-9 | few
ASSQESNMNTEAF | TRBJ1-1 | TRBV4-3 | -
ASSSGQDNIQY | TRBJ2-4 | TRBV7-3 | few
SVVGSGLYEQY | TRBJ2-7 | TRBV29-1 | -
ASSLNRGTGGYGYT | TRBJ1-2 | TRBV28 | few
ASSKLAANTGELF | TRBJ2-2 | TRBV6-5 | many
ASLGQGATGELF | TRBJ2-2 | TRBV5-1 | -
ASSYQTGELF | TRBJ2-2 | TRBV6-6 | -
ASSPWTATYEQY | TRBJ2-7 | TRBV7-9 | many
ASSSATGDTGELF | TRBJ2-2 | TRBV5-1 | many
ASNRGAGELF | TRBJ2-2 | TRBV2 | -
ASSLKGYGYEQY | TRBJ2-7 | TRBV7-3 | -
ASSGMGFRMAF | TRBJ1-1 | TRBV6-5 | -
SAGPQATAKNIQY | TRBJ2-4 | TRBV20-1 | few
ASSTRTSGGANEQF | TRBJ2-1 | TRBV5-1 | few
ASSYSGQRLYSNQPQH | TRBJ1-5 | TRBV6-2/TRBV6-3 | few
ASSASGSLYGYT | TRBJ1-2 | TRBV25-1 | few
ASSLGGWEETQY | TRBJ2-5 | TRBV5-1 | -
ASSLASTRGDGYT | TRBJ1-2 | TRBV5-1 | -
ASSEGGWETQY | TRBJ2-5 | TRBV7-2 | -
ASTSPRDRGYTGELF | TRBJ2-2 | TRBV7-2 | -
ASSRGLDTEAF | TRBJ1-1 | TRBV10-1 | few
ASSLVLQGNKGYT | TRBJ1-2 | TRBV7-9 | -
ASDQISVSPLH | TRBJ1-6 | TRBV23-1 | many
ASSSSGGAENNEQF | TRBJ2-1 | TRBV12-3/TRBV12-4 | few
ASSLDAGSQPQH | TRBJ1-5 | TRBV5-1 | many
ASSFSGYTGELF | TRBJ2-2 | TRBV12-3/TRBV12-4 | many
ASSLGGTGVMNEQF | TRBJ2-1 | TRBV5-5 | -
SARGGTGAYEQY | TRBJ2-7 | TRBV20-1 | -
SGGGSETQY | TRBJ2-5 | TRBV20-1 | few
SARDYLEGRSYNSPLH | TRBJ1-6 | TRBV20-1 | -
ASSPPSAFNYGYT | TRBJ1-2 | TRBV7-2 | many
SGSTGTSGPREQY | TRBJ2-7 | TRBV20-1 | few
ASSLPDSGGYT | TRBJ1-2 | TRBV7-2 | many
ASTLSNSPLH | TRBJ1-6 | TRBV6-1 | few
ASSYGQEGGKLF | TRBJ1-4 | TRBV6-5 | -
SASPRLAYNSPLH | TRBJ1-6 | TRBV20-1 | few
ASSLVTDDYGYT | TRBJ1-2 | TRBV7-2 | -
ASSSLQSGGTQY | TRBJ2-3 | TRBV11-3 | few
ASSDRGTDTQY | TRBJ2-3 | TRBV12-3/TRBV12-4 | many
ASSLAGTSGGYNEQF | TRBJ2-1 | TRBV5-1 | many
ASSHRGMNTEAF | TRBJ1-1 | TRBV3-1 | many
ASSLPGLAGTSSYNEQF | TRBJ2-1 | TRBV28 | many